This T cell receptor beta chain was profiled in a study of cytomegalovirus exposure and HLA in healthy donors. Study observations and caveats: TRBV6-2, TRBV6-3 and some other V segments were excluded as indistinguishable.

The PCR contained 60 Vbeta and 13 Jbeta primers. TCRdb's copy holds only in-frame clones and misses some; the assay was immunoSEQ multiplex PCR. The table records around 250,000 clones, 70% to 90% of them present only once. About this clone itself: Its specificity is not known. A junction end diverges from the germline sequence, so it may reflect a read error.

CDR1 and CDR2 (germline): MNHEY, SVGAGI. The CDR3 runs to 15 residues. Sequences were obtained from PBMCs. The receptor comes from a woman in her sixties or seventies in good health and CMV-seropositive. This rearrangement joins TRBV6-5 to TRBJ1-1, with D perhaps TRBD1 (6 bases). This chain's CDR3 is CASSYITGMNTEVFF. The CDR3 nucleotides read TGTGCCAGCAGTTACATAACAGGGATGAACACTGAAGTTTTCTTT.